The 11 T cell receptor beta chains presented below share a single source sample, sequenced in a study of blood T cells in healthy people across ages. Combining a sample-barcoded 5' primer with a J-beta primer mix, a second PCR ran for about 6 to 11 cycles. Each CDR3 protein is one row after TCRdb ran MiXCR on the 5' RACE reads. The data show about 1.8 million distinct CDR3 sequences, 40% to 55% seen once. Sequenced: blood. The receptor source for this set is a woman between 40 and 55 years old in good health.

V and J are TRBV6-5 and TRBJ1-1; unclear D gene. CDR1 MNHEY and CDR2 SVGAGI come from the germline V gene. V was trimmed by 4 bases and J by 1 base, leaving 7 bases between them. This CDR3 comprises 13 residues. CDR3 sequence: CASSCGSNTEAFF. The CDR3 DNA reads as TGTGCCAGCAGTTGCGGGTCGAACACTGAAGCTTTCTTT.

CDR3 region: CSARGGQRGTEAFF. The CDR3 DNA sequence: TGCAGTGCTAGAGGAGGACAGCGGGGCACTGAAGCTTTCTTT. The chain has TRBV20-1 and TRBJ1-1; weak D call: TRBD1 (6 bases). The CDR3 sequence is 14 residues long. Between the trimmed V and J ends, which lost 1 base and 4 bases, there was a span of 13 bases. Germline loops: CDR1 DFQATT, CDR2 SNEGSKA (reference sequence).

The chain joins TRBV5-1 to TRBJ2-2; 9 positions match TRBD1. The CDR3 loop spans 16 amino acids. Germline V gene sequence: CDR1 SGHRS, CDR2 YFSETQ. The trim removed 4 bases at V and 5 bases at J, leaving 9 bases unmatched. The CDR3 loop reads CASSPRGTGPTGELFF. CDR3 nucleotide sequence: TGCGCCAGCAGCCCCCGTGGGACAGGGCCGACCGGGGAGCTGTTTTTT.

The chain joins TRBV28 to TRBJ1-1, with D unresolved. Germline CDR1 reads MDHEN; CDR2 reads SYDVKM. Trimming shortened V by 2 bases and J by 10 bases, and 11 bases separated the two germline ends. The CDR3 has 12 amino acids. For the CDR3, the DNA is TGTGCCAGCAGTTTAAGGGCCCTTCCAGCTTTCTTT. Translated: CASSLRALPAFF.

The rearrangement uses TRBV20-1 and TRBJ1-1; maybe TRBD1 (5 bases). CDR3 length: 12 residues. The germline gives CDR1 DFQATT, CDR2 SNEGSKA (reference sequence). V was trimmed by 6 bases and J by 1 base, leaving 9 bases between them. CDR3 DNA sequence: TGCAGTGCCGGGGGATCGAACACTGAAGCTTTCTTT. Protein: CSAGGSNTEAFF.

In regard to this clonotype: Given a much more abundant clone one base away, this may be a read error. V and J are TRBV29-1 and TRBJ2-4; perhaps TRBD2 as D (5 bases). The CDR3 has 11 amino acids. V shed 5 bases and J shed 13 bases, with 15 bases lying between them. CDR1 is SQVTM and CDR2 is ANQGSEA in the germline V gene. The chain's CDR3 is CSVRGSYGQYF. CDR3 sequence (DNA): TGCAGCGTTCGAGGGAGCTACGGGCAGTACTTC.

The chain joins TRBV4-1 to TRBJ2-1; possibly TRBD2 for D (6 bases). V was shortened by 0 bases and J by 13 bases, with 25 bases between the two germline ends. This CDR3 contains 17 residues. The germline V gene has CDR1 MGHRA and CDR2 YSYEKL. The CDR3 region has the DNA TGCGCCAGCAGCCAAGACAACTTTGAGTTTTACCGGGACTCTCAGTTCTTC. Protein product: CASSQDNFEFYRDSQFF.

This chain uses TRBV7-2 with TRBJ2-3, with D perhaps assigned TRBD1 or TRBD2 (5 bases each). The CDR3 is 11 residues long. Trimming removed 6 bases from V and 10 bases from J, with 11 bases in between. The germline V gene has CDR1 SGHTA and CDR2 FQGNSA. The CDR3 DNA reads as TGTGCCAGCAGTAGTATGGGGGCGCAGTATTTT. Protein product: CASSSMGAQYF. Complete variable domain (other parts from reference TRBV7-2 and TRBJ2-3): GAGVSQSPSNKVTEKGKDVELRCDPISGHTALYWYRQSLGQGLEFLIYFQGNSAPDKSGLPSDRFSAERTGGSVSTLTIQRTQQEDSAVYLCASSSMGAQYFGPGTRLTVL.

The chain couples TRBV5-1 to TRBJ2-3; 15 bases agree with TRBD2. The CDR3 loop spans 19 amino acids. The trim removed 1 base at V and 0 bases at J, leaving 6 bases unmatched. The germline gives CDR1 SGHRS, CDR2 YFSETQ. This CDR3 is CASSLLGTSGGQSTDTQYF. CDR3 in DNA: TGCGCCAGCAGCTTGTTGGGGACTAGCGGGGGGCAGAGCACAGATACGCAGTATTTT.

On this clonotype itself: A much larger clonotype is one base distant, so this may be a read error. The CDR3 region has the DNA TGTACCAGCAGTCTCGGGACAGGGGCTTTCTTT. Its translation: CTSSLGTGAFF. The chain employs TRBV7-8 and TRBJ1-1; 9 bases agree with TRBD1. Germline loops: CDR1 SGHVS, CDR2 FQNEAQ. This CDR3 is 11 amino acids long.

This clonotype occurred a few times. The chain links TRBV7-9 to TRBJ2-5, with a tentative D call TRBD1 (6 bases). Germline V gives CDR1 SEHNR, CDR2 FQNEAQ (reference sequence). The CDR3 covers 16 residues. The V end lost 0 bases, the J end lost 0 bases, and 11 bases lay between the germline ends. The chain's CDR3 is CASSLARPGDQETQYF. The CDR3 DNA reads TGTGCCAGCAGCTTAGCTCGTCCAGGGGACCAAGAGACCCAGTACTTC.